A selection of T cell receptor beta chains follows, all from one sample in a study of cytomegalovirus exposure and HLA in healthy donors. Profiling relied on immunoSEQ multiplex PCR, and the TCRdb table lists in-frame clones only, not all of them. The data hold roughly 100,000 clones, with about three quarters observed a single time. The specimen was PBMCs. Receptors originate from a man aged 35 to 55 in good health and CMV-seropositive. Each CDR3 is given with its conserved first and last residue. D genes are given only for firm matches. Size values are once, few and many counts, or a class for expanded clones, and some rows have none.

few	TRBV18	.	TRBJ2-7	TGTGCCAGCTCACCCGACGGAGCGCAGCAGTACTTC	CASSPDGAQQYF
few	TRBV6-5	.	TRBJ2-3	TGTGCCAGCAGTTACTCGAGGCGGGGCACAGATACGCAGTATTTT	CASSYSRRGTDTQYF
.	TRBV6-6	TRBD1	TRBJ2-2	TGTGCCAGCAGGGACACAGGGGGCTACGCGGGGGAGCTGTTTTTT	CASRDTGGYAGELFF
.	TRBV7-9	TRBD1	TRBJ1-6	TGTGCCAGCAGCTTCCCGGGACAGGGAAATTCACCCCTCCACTTT	CASSFPGQGNSPLHF
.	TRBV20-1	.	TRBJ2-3	TGCAGTGCCCCCTCGGTACATACGCAGTATTTT	CSAPSVHTQYF
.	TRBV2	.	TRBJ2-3	TGTGCCAGCAATCGAGATAGCGGAACCCTCACAGATACGCAGTATTTT	CASNRDSGTLTDTQYF
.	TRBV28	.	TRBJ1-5	TGTGCCAGCAGTTTAGCTGCTACCATAGGGGGCAATCAGCCCCAGCATTTT	CASSLAATIGGNQPQHF
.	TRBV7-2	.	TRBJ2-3	TGTGCCAGCAGCTCCAGGGGTGGACTCTCTAGCACAGATACGCAGTATTTT	CASSSRGGLSSTDTQYF
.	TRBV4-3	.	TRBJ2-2	TGCGCCAGCAGCCATCAGAACACCGGGGAGCTGTTTTTT	CASSHQNTGELFF
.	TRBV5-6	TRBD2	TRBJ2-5	TGTGCCAGCAGCTTGGCCGGGGGGCTAGCGGGATCCACCGAGACCCAGTACTTC	CASSLAGGLAGSTETQYF
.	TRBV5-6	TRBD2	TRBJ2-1	TGTGCCAGCAGCTCGGGACTAGCGAGTAATGAGCAGTTCTTC	CASSSGLASNEQFF
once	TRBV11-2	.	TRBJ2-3	TGTGCCAGCAGCTTATGGACCCGGGGGAGTACAGATACGCAGTATTTT	CASSLWTRGSTDTQYF
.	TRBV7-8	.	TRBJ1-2	TGTGCCAGCAGCTTAGGGACAGCGGATGGCTACACCTTC	CASSLGTADGYTF
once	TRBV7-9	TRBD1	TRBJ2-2	TGTGCCAGCGTAACCGGGACAGGGAACACCGGGGAGCTGTTTTTT	CASVTGTGNTGELFF
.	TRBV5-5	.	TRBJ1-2	TGTGCCAGCAGCTTGTGGGGGCAGGGGTATGGCTACACCTTC	CASSLWGQGYGYTF
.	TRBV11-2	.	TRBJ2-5	TGTGCCAGCAGAACTGGTAAAGAGACCCAGTACTTC	CASRTGKETQYF
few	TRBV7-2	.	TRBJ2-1	TGTGCCAGCACCCAGAGGCGGATCAATGAGCAGTTCTTC	CASTQRRINEQFF
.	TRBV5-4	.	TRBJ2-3	TGTGCCAGCAGCTTAGGGGGTCTGGGGGGGGGCATGATAGGAGATACGCAGTATTTT	CASSLGGLGGGMIGDTQYF
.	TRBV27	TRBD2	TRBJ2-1	TGTGCCAGCAGTTTATCCGGACTAGCGGACAACAATGAGCAGTTCTTC	CASSLSGLADNNEQFF
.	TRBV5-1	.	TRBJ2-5	TGCGCCAGCGCCCAGGGGTCAGAGACCCAGTACTTC	CASAQGSETQYF
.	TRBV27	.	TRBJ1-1	TGTGCCAGCAGTTTTTTTGGGGGCGGCATGAACACTGAAGCTTTCTTT	CASSFFGGGMNTEAFF
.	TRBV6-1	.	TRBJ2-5	TGTGCCAGCAGTCTCGGACAGTGGGCGGGCGAGACCCAGTACTTC	CASSLGQWAGETQYF
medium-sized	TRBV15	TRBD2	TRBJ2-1	TGTGCCACCAGCAGACTAGCGGGGGAGGAGCAGTTCTTC	CATSRLAGEEQFF
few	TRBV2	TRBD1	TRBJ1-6	TGTGCCAGCAAGGGGACAGATAATTCACCCCTCCACTTT	CASKGTDNSPLHF
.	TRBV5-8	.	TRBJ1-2	TGTGCCAGCAGCTACAGCTATGGCTACACCTTC	CASSYSYGYTF
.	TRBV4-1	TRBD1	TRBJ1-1	TGCGCCAGCAGCCGGGTAGGGACAGGGGTTAACACTGAAGCTTTCTTT	CASSRVGTGVNTEAFF
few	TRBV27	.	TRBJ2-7	TGTGCCAGCAGCTTACAGGGTGAGGCCTACGAGCAGTACTTC	CASSLQGEAYEQYF
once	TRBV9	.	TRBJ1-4	TGTGCCAGCAGTTGGGACAAAAATAATGAAAAACTGTTTTTT	CASSWDKNNEKLFF
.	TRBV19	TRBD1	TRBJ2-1	TGTGCCAGTAGGGCCGGGACAGGGTACAATGAGCAGTTCTTC	CASRAGTGYNEQFF
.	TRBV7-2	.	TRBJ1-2	TGTGCCACCAAGATAGTCAGATCCGGGGAGCACTTAACCTTC	CATKIVRSGEHLTF
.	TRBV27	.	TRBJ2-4	TGTGCCAGCAGTTTCCGGGGGGCGACCAAAAACATTCAGTACTTC	CASSFRGATKNIQYF
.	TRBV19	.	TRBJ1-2	TGTGCCAGTAGTATCAGGCGGGGAGGAAGGGCTAACTATGGCTACACCTTC	CASSIRRGGRANYGYTF
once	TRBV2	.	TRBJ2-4	TGTGCCAGCTCTGCCTCAGGGGCCAAAAACATTCAGTACTTC	CASSASGAKNIQYF
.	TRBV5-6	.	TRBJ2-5	TGTGCCAGCAGCTTCGACCGGGTCCAAGAGACCCAGTACTTC	CASSFDRVQETQYF
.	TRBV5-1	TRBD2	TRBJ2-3	TGCGCCAGCAGCCCAAACCTACCTAGCGGGGGGGCTACAGATACGCAGTATTTT	CASSPNLPSGGATDTQYF
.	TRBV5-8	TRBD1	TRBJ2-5	TGTGCCAGCAGCCTACGCCGGGACAGGGGGCGGCAAGAGACCCAGTACTTC	CASSLRRDRGRQETQYF
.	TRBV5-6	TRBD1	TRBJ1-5	TGTGCCAGCAGCTTAGGACAGGGGGCCCAGCCCCAGCATTTT	CASSLGQGAQPQHF
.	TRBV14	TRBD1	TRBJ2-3	TGTGCCAGCAGCCAATTGACAGGGTTAAGCACAGATACGCAGTATTTT	CASSQLTGLSTDTQYF
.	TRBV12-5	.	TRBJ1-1	TGTGCTAGTGGTTTCTTGAACACTGAAGCTTTCTTT	CASGFLNTEAFF
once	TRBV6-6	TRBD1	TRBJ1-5	TGTGCCAGCTGGGACAGGTCGAATCAGCCCCAGCATTTT	CASWDRSNQPQHF
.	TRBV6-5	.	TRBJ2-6	TGTGCCAGCGCAGACTCTGGGGCCAACGTCCTGACTTTC	CASADSGANVLTF
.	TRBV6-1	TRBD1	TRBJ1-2	TGTGCCAGCAGTGAAGACAGGGGATGTGGCTACACCTTC	CASSEDRGCGYTF
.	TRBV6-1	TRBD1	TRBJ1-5	TGTGCCAGCAGTGTTGACAGGGGAAATCAGCCCCAGCATTTT	CASSVDRGNQPQHF
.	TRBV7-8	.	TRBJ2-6	TGTGCCAGCAGCCCTAGCCGGCGAGGGGGAAGGGTGATCGGGGCCAACGTCCTGACTTTC	CASSPSRRGGRVIGANVLTF
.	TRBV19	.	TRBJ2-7	TGTGCCAGTAGTACGCAGGGAGGCGAGCAGTACTTC	CASSTQGGEQYF
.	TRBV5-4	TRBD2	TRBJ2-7	TGTGCCAGCAGCCCTGGCGCGGGACTAGCGTACGAGCAGTACTTC	CASSPGAGLAYEQYF
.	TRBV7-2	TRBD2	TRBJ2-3	TGTGCCAGCAGCATAAGCGGGAGTGGAGATACGCAGTATTTT	CASSISGSGDTQYF
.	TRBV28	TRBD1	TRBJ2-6	TGTGCCAGCAGTTTATACGCGCAGGGGGCGAATGGGGCCAACGTCCTGACTTTC	CASSLYAQGANGANVLTF
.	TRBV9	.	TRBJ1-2	TGTGCCAGCAGCGCTGGACAGCAAAACTATGGCTACACCTTC	CASSAGQQNYGYTF
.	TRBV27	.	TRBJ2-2	TGTGCCAGCAGTCTACTAATCGGGGAGCTGTTTTTT	CASSLLIGELFF
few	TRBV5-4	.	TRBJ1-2	TGTGCCAGCAGCTTGGTACAGAACTATGGCTACACCTTC	CASSLVQNYGYTF
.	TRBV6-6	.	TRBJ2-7	TGTGCCAGCAGTTACTCGGACTCCCTCGAGCAGTACTTC	CASSYSDSLEQYF
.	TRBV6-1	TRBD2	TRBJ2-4	TGTGCCAGCAGTGAGCCAGCGGGAGTAAAAAACATTCAGTACTTC	CASSEPAGVKNIQYF
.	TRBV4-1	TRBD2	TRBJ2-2	TGCGCCAGCAGCCAAGTCCTAGCGGGAGTACACGGGGAGCTGTTTTTT	CASSQVLAGVHGELFF
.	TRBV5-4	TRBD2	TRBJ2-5	TGTGCCAGCACCCCAAGCGGGGGGAAAATCCAAGAGACCCAGTACTTC	CASTPSGGKIQETQYF
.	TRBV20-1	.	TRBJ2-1	TGCAGTCCCACGGGGAATGAGCAGTTCTTC	CSPTGNEQFF
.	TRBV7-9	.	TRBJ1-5	TGTGCCAGCAGCTTATATGGGGACAAAGATCAGCCCCAGCATTTT	CASSLYGDKDQPQHF
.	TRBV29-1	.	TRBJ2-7	TGCAGCGTCACAGGGGTAGGGACTCTAAGCTCCTACGAGCAGTACTTC	CSVTGVGTLSSYEQYF
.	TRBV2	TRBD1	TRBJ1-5	TGTGCCAGCAGTTACCCCCGGACAGGGCCAGCCCATCAGCCCCAGCATTTT	CASSYPRTGPAHQPQHF